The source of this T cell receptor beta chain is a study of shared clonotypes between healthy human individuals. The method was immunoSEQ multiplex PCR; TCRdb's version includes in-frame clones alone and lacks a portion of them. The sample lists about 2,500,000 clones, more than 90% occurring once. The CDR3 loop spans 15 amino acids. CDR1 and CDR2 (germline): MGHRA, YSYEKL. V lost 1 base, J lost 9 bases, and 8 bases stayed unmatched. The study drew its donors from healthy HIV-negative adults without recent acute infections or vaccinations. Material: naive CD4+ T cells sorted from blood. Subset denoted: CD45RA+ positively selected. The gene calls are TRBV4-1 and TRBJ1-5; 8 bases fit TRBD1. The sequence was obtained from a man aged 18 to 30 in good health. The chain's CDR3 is CASSQGAAGTGPQHF. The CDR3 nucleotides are TGCGCCAGCAGCCAAGGGGCGGCAGGGACAGGGCCCCAGCATTTT.